This T cell receptor beta chain was recovered during a study of Graves' ophthalmopathy and Graves' hyperthyroidism. General study findings and limits: Blood also contained most of the expanded thyroid clonotypes above 0.001 frequency.

Amplified material comprised TCR beta CDR3 regions derived from RNA transcripts. The workflow started with a first-round RT-PCR run with HTBI primers and then moved on to a second-round multiplex PCR. Using its own MiXCR run on the multiplex PCR reads, TCRdb lists one record per CDR3 protein. The table lists roughly 350,000 distinct CDR3 sequences, about a sixth of them singletons. Stable hyperthyroidism meant no progression to ophthalmopathy within 18 months of follow-up. Clinical symptoms, serum thyroxine, TRAb, thyroid ultrasound and orbital computed tomography formed the basis of diagnosis. A 10 ml volume of fresh peripheral blood provided the PBMCs. From germline, CDR1 is MNHEY and CDR2 SVGAGI. V gave up 9 bases and J gave up 2 bases; unmatched junction bases: 5. The CDR3 is 13 residues long. This clonotype was detected ten times or more. Its antigen is unknown.

This receptor was obtained from an adult woman with stable Graves' hyperthyroidism. Sample: peripheral blood. This rearrangement joins TRBV6-5 to TRBJ1-2, with 8 bases identical to TRBD1. The CDR3 protein is CASRTGTNYGYTF. CDR3 nucleotides: TGTGCCAGTAGGACAGGGACGAACTATGGCTACACCTTC.